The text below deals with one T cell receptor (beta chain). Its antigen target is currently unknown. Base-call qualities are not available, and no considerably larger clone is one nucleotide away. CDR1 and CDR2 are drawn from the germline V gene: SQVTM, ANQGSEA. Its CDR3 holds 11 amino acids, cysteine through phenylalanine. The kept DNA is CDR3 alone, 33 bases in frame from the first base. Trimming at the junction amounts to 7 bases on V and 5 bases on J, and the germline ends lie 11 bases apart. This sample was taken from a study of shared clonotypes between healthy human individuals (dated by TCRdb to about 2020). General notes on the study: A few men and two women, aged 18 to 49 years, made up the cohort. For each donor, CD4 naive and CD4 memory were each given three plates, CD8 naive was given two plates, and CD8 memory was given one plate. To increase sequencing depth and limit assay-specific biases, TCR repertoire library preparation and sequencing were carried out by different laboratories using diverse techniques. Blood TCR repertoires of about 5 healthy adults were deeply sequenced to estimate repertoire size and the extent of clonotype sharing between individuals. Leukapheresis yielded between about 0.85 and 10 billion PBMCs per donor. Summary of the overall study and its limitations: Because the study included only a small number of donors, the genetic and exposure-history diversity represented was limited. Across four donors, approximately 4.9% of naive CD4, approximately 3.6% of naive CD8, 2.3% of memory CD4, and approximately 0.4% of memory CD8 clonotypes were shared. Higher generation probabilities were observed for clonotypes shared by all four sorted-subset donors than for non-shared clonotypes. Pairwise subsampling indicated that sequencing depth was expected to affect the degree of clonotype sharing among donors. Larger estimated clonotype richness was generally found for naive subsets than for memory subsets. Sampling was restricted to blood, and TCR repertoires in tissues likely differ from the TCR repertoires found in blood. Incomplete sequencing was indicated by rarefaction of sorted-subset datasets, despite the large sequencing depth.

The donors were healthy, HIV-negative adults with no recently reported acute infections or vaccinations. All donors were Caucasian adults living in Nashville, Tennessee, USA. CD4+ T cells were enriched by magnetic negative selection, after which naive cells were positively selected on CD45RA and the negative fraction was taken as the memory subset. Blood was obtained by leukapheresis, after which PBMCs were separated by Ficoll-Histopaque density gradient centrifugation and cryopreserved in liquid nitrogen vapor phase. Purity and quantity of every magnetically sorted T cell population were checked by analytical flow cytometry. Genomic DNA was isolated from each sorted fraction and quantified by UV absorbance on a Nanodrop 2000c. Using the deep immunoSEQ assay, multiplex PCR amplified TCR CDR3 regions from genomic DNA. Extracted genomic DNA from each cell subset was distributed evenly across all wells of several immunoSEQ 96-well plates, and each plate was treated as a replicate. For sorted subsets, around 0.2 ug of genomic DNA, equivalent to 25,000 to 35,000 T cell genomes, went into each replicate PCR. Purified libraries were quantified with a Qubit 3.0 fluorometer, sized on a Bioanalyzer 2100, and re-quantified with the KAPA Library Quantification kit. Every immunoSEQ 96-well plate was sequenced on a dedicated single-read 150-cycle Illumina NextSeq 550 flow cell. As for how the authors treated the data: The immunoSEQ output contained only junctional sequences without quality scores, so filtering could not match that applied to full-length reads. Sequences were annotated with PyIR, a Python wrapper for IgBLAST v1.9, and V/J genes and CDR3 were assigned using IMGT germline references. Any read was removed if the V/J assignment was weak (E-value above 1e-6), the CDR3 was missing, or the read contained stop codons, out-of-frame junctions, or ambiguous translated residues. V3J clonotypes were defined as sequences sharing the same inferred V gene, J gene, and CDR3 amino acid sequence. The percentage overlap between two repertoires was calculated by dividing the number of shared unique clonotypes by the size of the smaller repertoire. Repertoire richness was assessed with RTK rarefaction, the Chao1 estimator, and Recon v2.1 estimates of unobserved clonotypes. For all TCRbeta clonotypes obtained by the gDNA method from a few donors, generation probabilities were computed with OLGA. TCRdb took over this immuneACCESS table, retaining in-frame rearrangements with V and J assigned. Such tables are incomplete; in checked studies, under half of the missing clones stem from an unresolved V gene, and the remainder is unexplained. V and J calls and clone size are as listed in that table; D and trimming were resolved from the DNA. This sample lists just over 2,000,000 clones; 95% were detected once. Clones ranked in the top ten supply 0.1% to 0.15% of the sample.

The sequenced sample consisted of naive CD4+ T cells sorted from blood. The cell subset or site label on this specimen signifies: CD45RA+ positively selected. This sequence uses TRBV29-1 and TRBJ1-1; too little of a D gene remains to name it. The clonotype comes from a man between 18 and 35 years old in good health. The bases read TGCAGCGCCCTCCGTTGGACTGAAGCTTTCTTT. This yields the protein CSALRWTEAFF.